This T cell receptor (beta chain) was captured by sequencing in a study of response to subunit inactivated influenza vaccine. Study-wide findings and caveats: The authors suggested that few new T cells are recruited per seasonal influenza vaccination.

The V end lost 1 base, the J end lost 8 bases, and 18 bases lay between the germline ends. CDR1 is DFQATT and CDR2 is SNEGSKA in the germline V gene (reference sequence). The CDR3 contains 15 residues. TCRdb independently ran MiXCR on the RT-PCR reads; one entry per CDR3 protein. The sample records roughly 570,000 distinct CDR3 sequences, 12% to 15% being singletons. This clonotype came up a few times. Its matching antigen is unknown. This sequence joins TRBV20-1 and TRBJ1-3, with D possibly being TRBD1 (5 bases). The sequence was collected from a man aged 50 to 59 who received an inactivated influenza vaccine. This specimen was PBMCs from blood, taken approximately 13 days after vaccination. The CDR3 is CSARVARQGRDTIYF. CDR3 nucleotides: TGCAGTGCTAGAGTGGCTCGGCAGGGCAGGGACACCATATATTTT.